What follows are 20 T cell receptor beta chains derived from one specimen sequenced in a study of T-cell memory formation after mild COVID-19. TCRdb reprocessed the 5' RACE reads via MiXCR and lists one record per CDR3 protein. The table includes 350,000 to 500,000 distinct CDR3 sequences, roughly 17% detected once. The specimen sequenced was PBMCs or a T cell subset sorted from them (not recorded which). These receptors were collected from a man between 18 and 29 years old who had mild COVID-19 (a few samples of this study predate the infection). Cell type and time point are not known.

The CDR3 is CASSTVGTGSIQYF. The CDR3 DNA sequence: TGTGCCAGCAGTACCGTGGGGACAGGGAGCATTCAGTACTTC. The chain recombines TRBV12-3 or TRBV12-4 with TRBJ2-4, with 9 bases that match TRBD1. This CDR3 is built from 14 residues. The V segment lost 5 bases and the J segment 9 bases; nucleotides outside the gene matches: 8.

The chain couples TRBV20-1 to TRBJ1-1, with a weak D call TRBD1 (5 bases). Germline V gene data show CDR1 as DFQATT and CDR2 as SNEGSKA (reference sequence). CDR3 size: 13 residues. Between the trimmed V and J ends, which lost 6 bases and 0 bases, there was a span of 11 bases. The CDR3 region has the DNA TGCAGTGCCGGTCGGGGGGTGAACACTGAAGCTTTCTTT. It yields the protein CSAGRGVNTEAFF.

The V call is TRBV15, the J call TRBJ2-3; TRBD1 is a possible D gene (6 bases). Trimming cost V 3 bases and J 4 bases, with 17 bases left between them. Germline V lookup: CDR1 LNHNV, CDR2 YYDKDF (reference sequence). CDR3 length: 16 amino acids. Written as DNA, the CDR3 is TGTGCCACCAGCAGCCCGGGGCAGGGGCTTGCAGATACGCAGTATTTT. Protein sequence: CATSSPGQGLADTQYF.

The chain is built from TRBV5-4 and TRBJ2-3, with D possibly TRBD2 on 6 matching bases. The V gene's germline CDR1 is SGHNT and CDR2 YYREEE (reference sequence). The CDR3 is made up of 15 amino acids. Trimming left V 2 bases short and J 0 bases short, with 10 bases between. The CDR3 reads CASSFAGPSTDTQYF. In nucleotides, the CDR3 is TGTGCCAGCAGCTTTGCGGGGCCTAGCACAGATACGCAGTATTTT.

This sequence joins TRBV29-1 and TRBJ1-2, with 7 nucleotides matching TRBD1. V dropped 8 bases and J dropped 8; count of bases not matched to a gene: 8. The length of the CDR3 is 11 residues. Germline values: CDR1 SQVTM, CDR2 ANQGSEA. The CDR3 spells CSLWDRGGYTF. The CDR3 bases are TGCAGCCTCTGGGACAGAGGAGGCTACACCTTC.

This clonotype was recorded at least ten times. This chain uses TRBV5-4 with TRBJ2-7, with 8 nucleotides matching TRBD1. The CDR3 is 17 amino acids. In germline, CDR1 is SGHNT, CDR2 YYREEE (reference sequence). V dropped 0 bases and J dropped 3; count of bases not matched to a gene: 11. This CDR3 reads CASSLVGQGASHYEQYV. CDR3 nucleotides: TGTGCCAGCAGCTTGGTTGGGCAGGGGGCCTCCCACTACGAGCAGTACGTC.

The sample holds many counts of this clonotype. This chain connects TRBV28 to TRBJ1-2, with TRBD1 as a possible D gene (6 bases). Germline values: CDR1 MDHEN, CDR2 SYDVKM. V lost 3 bases, J lost 2 bases, and 10 bases lay in between. The CDR3 extends over 14 amino acids. Written as DNA, the CDR3 is TGTGCCAGCAGTTTGGGGGGGGCAAACTATGGCTACACCTTC. Its protein product is CASSLGGANYGYTF.

This clonotype was detected only a few times. At one end, the junction sequence differs from germline, possibly due to a read error. The chain uses TRBV7-9 and TRBJ2-1; tentatively, D is TRBD1 or TRBD2 (5 bases each). The length of the CDR3 is 12 residues. Per germline, CDR1 SEHNR and CDR2 FQNEAQ (reference sequence). CDR3 in DNA: TGCGCGGGTGGACACTCCTACAATGAGCAGTTCTTC. Encoded protein: CAGGHSYNEQFF.

This clonotype was recorded a few times. The chain combines TRBV7-9 with TRBJ2-2, with TRBD2 matching 8 bases. J gave up 5 bases and V 5 bases, and 16 bases lay outside the gene matches. The germline gives CDR1 SEHNR, CDR2 FQNEAQ (reference sequence). The CDR3 is 18 residues long. CDR3 coding DNA: TGTGCCAGCAGCCCCTCGGGCGGCGGGGGGATGCCAACCGGGGAGCTGTTTTTT. This codes for CASSPSGGGGMPTGELFF. Filled out from reference TRBV7-9 and TRBJ2-2, the complete variable domain reads DTGVSQNPRHKITKRGQNVTFRCDPISEHNRLYWYRQTLGQGPEFLTYFQNEAQLEKSRLLSDRFSAERPKGSFSTLEIQRTEQGDSAMYLCASSPSGGGGMPTGELFFGEGSRLTVL.

The sample holds a few counts of this clonotype. J is TRBJ2-3 and V is TRBV4-1; 8 bases are shared with TRBD2. V trimming: 3 bases; J trimming: 2 bases; junction bases outside the gene matches: 7. This CDR3 has 16 residues. Germline V lookup: CDR1 MGHRA, CDR2 YSYEKL. CDR3 nucleotide sequence: TGCGCCAGCAGCCACGGGATAGCGGGGAACACAGATACGCAGTATTTT. This translates into CASSHGIAGNTDTQYF.

The chain carries TRBV28 and TRBJ2-7, with TRBD1 identical over 7 bases. This CDR3 is built from 12 residues. J lost 11 bases, V lost 6 bases, and 10 bases had no gene match. Germline loops: CDR1 MDHEN, CDR2 SYDVKM. CDR3 nucleotides: TGTGCCAGCAGCCAGCCCACAGGGGCCAAGTACGTC. Protein product: CASSQPTGAKYV.

This clonotype came up a few times. The chain recombines TRBV6-5 with TRBJ1-2; 8 bases are shared with TRBD1. V dropped 5 bases and J dropped 3; count of bases not matched to a gene: 2. This CDR3 is built from 13 residues. CDR1 and CDR2 from the germline V gene are MNHEY and SVGAGI. CDR3 nucleotide sequence: TGTGCCAGCAGTGGGACAGGCCACTATGGCTACACCTTC. Protein: CASSGTGHYGYTF.

V is TRBV7-2 and J is TRBJ2-7, with 7 bases matching TRBD1. The CDR3 is 16 residues long. CDR1 and CDR2 from the germline V gene are SGHTA and FQGNSA. The V and J ends lost 4 bases and 5 bases, in that order; junction bases with no gene match: 14. The CDR3 coding sequence is TGTGCCAGCAGCTCAACCGGGACAGCGACCTTGGACGAGCAGTACGTC. Its translation is CASSSTGTATLDEQYV.

The chain links TRBV7-2 to TRBJ2-3; D unclear. The CDR3 has 14 amino acids. The V end was cut by 4 bases, the J end by 1 base, with 9 bases between. CDR1 is SGHTA, CDR2 FQGNSA, per germline. The CDR3 bases are TGTGCCAGCAGCTCCTACTTACGCACAGATACGCAGTATTTT. It encodes CASSSYLRTDTQYF.

The rearrangement links TRBV12-3 or TRBV12-4 to TRBJ1-1, with D unresolved. V lost 3 bases and J lost 4, with 12 bases in between. The length of the CDR3 is 14 residues. CDR3 nucleotides: TGTGCCAGCAGTTTCAGGCCCGGTGGCACTGAAGCTTTCTTT. It codes for CASSFRPGGTEAFF.

J is TRBJ2-7 and V is TRBV30, with unresolved D. Germline loops: CDR1 GTSNPN, CDR2 SVGIG (reference sequence). The V end lost 1 base, the J end lost 3 bases, and 13 bases lay between the germline ends. This CDR3 has 14 residues. Here the CDR3 reads CAWSAHGRVYEQYF. In nucleotides, the CDR3 is TGTGCCTGGAGTGCTCATGGCCGGGTCTACGAGCAGTACTTC.

V is TRBV7-9 and J is TRBJ1-6; D is undetermined. V was cut by 1 base and J by 14 bases, with 15 bases left in between. The CDR3 runs 14 residues. Germline-derived CDR1 and CDR2 are SEHNR and FQNEAQ (reference sequence). The CDR3 sequence: CASSLGPRRETLHF. The CDR3 nucleotides read TGTGCCAGCAGCTTAGGCCCCCGAAGGGAAACCCTCCACTTT.

This clonotype was detected only a few times. V is TRBV12-3 or TRBV12-4 and J is TRBJ1-5; no definite D call. This CDR3 comprises 15 residues. Trimming took 5 bases from V and 2 from J, leaving 13 bases between them. The CDR3 DNA follows: TGTGCCAGCAGTGCCGAGAGGTTCGGCAATCAGCCCCAGCATTTT. Its translation is CASSAERFGNQPQHF.

The V call is TRBV20-1, the J call TRBJ1-4; D possibly corresponds to TRBD1 (5 bases). The CDR3 covers 14 residues. Trimming took off 1 base at V and 7 bases at J, with 13 bases between the two ends. In germline, CDR1 is DFQATT, CDR2 SNEGSKA (reference sequence). For the CDR3, the DNA is TGCAGTGCTAGAGTCAGGGTATCTTCTGAAAAACTGTTTTTT. Encoded protein: CSARVRVSSEKLFF.

The sample holds a few counts of this clonotype. J is TRBJ1-1 and V is TRBV12-5; D not resolved. CDR1 LGHNT and CDR2 FRNRAP come from the germline V gene. The germline V and J ends were trimmed by 1 base and 3 bases, with 12 bases remaining between them. The CDR3 extends over 15 amino acids. CDR3 coding DNA: TGTGCTAGTGGTTTGGACCCCGGGGTGTACACTGAAGCTTTCTTT. Translated: CASGLDPGVYTEAFF.